The clone carrying this TCR beta chain has a handful of counts. The antigen is unknown. cDNA libraries for TCR beta contained unique molecular identifiers. When about 0.9 to 11 million T cells were used, they gave approximately 530,000 cDNA molecules. TCRdb analysed the PCR reads with MiXCR anew, one entry per CDR3 protein. The repertoire holds around 500,000 distinct CDR3 sequences, with about a third as singletons. These data belong to a study of post-analysis software for immune sequencing data. The overall study: Several disease courses (relapsing-remitting, secondary progressive and progressive-relapsing) of multiple sclerosis were included.

Whole-study results and caveats: The authors found that F measure strongly co-clustered same-batch samples. Five or six TRBV segments were significantly more frequent in patients than in controls. TRBV5-6, TRBV5-1 and TRBV20-1 were among these segments. Significantly lower normalized Chao1 diversity was seen in multiple sclerosis patients than in controls.

Trimming pared 3 bases from V and 5 bases from J, leaving 9 bases between. Germline CDR1 is MNHEY and CDR2 is SVGAGI. The CDR3 is 13 residues long. The TCR comes from a girl aged 2-17 years with multiple sclerosis. The V gene is TRBV6-5, the J gene TRBJ2-3; TRBD2 might be the D (6 bases). The sample taken for sequencing was blood. CDR3 loop: CASSYKGGDTQYF. CDR3 in DNA: TGTGCCAGCAGTTATAAGGGAGGAGATACGCAGTATTTT.